The source of this TCR beta chain is a study of blood T cell repertoires in COVID-19. V dropped 2 bases and J dropped 3 bases, with 14 bases sitting between them. Germline V lookup: CDR1 GTSNPN, CDR2 SVGIG (reference sequence). The CDR3 is made up of 14 amino acids. The protocol was immunoSEQ multiplex PCR, while the TCRdb copy is restricted to in-frame clones and leaves out a portion. In the table there are tens of thousands of clones, over 75% of which are singletons. The clonotype was recovered from a woman at least 80 years old with active or convalescent COVID-19. The rearrangement links TRBV30 to TRBJ2-7, with a tentative D call TRBD1 (5 bases). Sequencing was done on a sample of peripheral blood. The CDR3 DNA reads TGTGCCTGGAGTAAAGGGGCTTGGCTCTACGAGCAGTACTTC. Its protein product is CAWSKGAWLYEQYF.